This T cell receptor beta chain was identified in a study of response to subunit inactivated influenza vaccine. Regarding the study as a whole: The authors offered the suggestion that each seasonal influenza vaccination recruits few new T cells.

One entry per CDR3 protein, called by TCRdb with MiXCR from the RT-PCR reads. The sample has around 200,000 distinct CDR3 sequences, around 9.2% seen once. Comments on this clonotype: Its antigen is unknown.

The sample in question was non-naive T cells sorted from PBMCs, obtained on the day of vaccination. This TCR was recovered from a man in his forties or fifties who received an inactivated influenza vaccine.

CDR3 sequence reads: CASSQEQNTEAFF. The DNA for the CDR3 is TGTGCCAGCTCGCAAGAACAGAACACTGAAGCTTTCTTT. This chain links TRBV18 with TRBJ1-1, with no clear D. V was trimmed by 6 bases and J by 1 base, leaving 9 bases between them. Germline V gene data show CDR1 as KGHSH and CDR2 as LQKENI. The CDR3 consists of 13 residues.